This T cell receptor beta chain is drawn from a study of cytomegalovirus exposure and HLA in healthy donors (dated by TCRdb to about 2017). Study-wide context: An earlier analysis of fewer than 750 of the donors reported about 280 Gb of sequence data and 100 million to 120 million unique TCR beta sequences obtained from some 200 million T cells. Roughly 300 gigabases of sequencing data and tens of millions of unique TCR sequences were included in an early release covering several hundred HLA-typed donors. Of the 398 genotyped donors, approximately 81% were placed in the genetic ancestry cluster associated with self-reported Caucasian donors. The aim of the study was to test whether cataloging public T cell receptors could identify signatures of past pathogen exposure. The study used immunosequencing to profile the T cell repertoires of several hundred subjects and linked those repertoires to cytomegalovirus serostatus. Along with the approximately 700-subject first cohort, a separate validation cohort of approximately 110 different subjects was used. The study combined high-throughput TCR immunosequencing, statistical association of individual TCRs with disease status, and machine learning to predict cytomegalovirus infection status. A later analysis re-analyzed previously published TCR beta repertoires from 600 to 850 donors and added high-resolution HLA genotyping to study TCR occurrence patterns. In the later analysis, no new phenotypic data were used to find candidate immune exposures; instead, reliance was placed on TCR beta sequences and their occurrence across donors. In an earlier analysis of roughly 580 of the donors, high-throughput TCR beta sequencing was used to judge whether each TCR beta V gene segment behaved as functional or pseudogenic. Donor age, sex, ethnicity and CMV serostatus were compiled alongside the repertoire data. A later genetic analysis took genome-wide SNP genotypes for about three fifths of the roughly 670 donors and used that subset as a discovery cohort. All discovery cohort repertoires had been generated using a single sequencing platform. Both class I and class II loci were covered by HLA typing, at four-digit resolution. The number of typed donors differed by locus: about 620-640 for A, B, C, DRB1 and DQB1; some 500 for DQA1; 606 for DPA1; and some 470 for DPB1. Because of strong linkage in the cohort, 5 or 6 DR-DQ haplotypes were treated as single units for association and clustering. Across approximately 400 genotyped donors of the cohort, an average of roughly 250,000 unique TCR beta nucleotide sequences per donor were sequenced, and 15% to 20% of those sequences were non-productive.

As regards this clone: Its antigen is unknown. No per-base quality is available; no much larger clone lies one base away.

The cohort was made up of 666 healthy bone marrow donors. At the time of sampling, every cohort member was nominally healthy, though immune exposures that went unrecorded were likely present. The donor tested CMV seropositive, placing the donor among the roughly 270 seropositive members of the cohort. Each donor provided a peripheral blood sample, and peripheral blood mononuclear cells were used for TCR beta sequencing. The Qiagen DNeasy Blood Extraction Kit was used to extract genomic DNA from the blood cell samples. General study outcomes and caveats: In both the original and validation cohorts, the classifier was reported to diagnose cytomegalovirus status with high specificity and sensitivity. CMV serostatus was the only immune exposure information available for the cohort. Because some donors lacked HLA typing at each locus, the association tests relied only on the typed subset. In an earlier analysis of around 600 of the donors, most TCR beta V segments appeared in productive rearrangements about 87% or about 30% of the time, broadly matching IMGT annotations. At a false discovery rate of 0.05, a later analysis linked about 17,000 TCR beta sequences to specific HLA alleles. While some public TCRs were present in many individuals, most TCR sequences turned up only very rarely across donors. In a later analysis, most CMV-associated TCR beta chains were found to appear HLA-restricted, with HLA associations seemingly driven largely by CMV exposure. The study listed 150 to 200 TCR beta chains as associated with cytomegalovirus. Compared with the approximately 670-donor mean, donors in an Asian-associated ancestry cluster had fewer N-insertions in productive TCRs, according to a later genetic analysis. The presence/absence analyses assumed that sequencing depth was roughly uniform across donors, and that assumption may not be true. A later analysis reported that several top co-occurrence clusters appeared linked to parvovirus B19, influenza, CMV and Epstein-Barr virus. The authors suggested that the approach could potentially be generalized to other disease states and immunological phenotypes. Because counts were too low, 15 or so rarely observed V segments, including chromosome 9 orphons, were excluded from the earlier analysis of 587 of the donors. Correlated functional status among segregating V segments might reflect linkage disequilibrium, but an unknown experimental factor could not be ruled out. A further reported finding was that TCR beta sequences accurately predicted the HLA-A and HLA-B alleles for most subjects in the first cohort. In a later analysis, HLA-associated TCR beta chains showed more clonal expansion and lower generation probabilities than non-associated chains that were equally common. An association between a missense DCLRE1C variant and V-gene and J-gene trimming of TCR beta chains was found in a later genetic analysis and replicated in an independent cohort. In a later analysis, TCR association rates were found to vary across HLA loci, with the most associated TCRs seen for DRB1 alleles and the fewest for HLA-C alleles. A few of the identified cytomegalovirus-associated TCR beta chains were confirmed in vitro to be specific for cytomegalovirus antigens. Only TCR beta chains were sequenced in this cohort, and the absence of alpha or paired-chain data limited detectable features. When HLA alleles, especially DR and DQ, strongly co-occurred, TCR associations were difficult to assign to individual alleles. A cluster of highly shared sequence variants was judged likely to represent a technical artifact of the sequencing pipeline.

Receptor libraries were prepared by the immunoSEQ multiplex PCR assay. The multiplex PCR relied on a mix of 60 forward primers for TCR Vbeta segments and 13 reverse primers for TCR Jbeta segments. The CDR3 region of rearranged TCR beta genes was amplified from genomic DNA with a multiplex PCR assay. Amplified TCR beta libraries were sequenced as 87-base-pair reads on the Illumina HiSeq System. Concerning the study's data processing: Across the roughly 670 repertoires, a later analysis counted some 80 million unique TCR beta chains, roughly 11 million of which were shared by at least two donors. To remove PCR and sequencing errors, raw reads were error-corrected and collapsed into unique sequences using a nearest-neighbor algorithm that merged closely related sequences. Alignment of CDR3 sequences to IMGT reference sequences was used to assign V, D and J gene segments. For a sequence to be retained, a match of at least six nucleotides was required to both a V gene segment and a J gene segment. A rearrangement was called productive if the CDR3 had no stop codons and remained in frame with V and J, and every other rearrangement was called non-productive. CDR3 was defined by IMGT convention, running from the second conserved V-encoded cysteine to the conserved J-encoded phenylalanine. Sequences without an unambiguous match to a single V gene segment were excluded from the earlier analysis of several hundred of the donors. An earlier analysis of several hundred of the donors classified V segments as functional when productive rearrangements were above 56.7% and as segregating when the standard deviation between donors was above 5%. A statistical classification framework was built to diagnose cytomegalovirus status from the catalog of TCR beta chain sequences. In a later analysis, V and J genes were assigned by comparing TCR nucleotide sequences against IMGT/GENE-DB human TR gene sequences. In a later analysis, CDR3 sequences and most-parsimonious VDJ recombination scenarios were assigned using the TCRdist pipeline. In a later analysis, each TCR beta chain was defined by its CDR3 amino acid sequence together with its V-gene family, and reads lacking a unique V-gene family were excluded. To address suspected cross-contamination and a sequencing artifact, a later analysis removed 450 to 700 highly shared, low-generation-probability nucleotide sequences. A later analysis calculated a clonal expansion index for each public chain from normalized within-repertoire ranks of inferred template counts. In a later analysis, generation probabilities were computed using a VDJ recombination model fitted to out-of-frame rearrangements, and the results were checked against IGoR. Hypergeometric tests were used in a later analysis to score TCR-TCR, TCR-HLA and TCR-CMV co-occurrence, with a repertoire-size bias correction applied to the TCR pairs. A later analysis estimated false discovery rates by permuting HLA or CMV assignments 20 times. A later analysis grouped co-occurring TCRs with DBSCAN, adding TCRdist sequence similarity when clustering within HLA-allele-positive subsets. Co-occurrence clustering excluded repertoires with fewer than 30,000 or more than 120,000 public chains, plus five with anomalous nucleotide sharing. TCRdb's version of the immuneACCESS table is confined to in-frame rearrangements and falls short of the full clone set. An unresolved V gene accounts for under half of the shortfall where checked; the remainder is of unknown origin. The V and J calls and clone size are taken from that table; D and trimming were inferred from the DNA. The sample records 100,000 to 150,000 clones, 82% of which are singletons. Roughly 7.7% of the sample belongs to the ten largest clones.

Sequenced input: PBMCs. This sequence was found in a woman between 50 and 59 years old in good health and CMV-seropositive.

The DNA is TGTGCCAGCAGTGAACTTAAGGGACAGTCCTACAATGAGCAGTTCTTC. The resulting protein is CASSELKGQSYNEQFF. The chain joins TRBV6-1 to TRBJ2-1; 7 bases in the middle match TRBD1. From a lookup of the germline V gene, CDR1 and CDR2 are MNHNS and SASEGT. The CDR3 sequence holds 16 residues, the cysteine and phenylalanine included. This entry keeps only the CDR3 DNA: 48 bases, framed from base 1. Trimming takes 2 bases off V and 1 base off J; junction bases not matched to a gene: 5.